Given below is one T cell receptor beta chain in context. CDR1 MGHDK and CDR2 SYGVNS come from the germline V gene. This CDR3 has 14 residues. V was clipped by 6 bases and J by 2 bases, with 14 bases between them. This entry is derived from a study of blood T cell repertoires in COVID-19. Clones were sequenced by immunoSEQ multiplex PCR, and TCRdb holds only the in-frame ones, with some missing. The sample lists approximately 250,000 clones; under 90% were seen once. Sequences were obtained from peripheral blood. V gene TRBV25-1 combines with J gene TRBJ2-7; the D gene is possibly TRBD1 (5 bases). This TCR derives from a human donor in a cohort sampled during active COVID-19. CDR3 region: CASSSGISPYEQYF. The DNA for the CDR3 is TGTGCCAGCAGCTCAGGGATATCCCCCTACGAGCAGTACTTC.